This is a list of T cell receptor beta chains from one sample in a study of vaccination and CD4 T cells after COVID-19. Their target antigens are unknown. TCRdb re-analysed the PCR reads in MiXCR, keeping a single row per CDR3 protein. The profile covers 6,100 or so distinct CDR3 sequences, with about two fifths appearing a single time and 11% taken by the ten largest. Sequencing was done on a sample of CD4+ T cells from blood, cultured in vitro. These receptors all stem from a human donor who had recovered from COVID-19. CDR3s include the opening cysteine and the closing phenylalanine or tryptophan. Fields, in order: V gene, J gene, clone size, D gene, CDR3 DNA, CDR3 protein. A D gene is named only where the DNA matches it firmly. Size values are once, few and many counts, or a class for expanded clones, and some rows have none.

TRBV27,TRBJ1-6,.,TRBD1,TGTGCCAGCAGTGCAACAGGGGTTGGCTCACCCCTCCACTTT,CASSATGVGSPLHF
TRBV28,TRBJ2-5,.,.,TGTGCCAGCAGTAACTCGGACAGCGGCACCCAGTACTTC,CASSNSDSGTQYF
TRBV7-9,TRBJ2-7,.,.,TGTGCCAGCAGCCCCCACCGCTACGAGCAGTACTTC,CASSPHRYEQYF
TRBV7-9,TRBJ1-2,.,.,TGTGCCAGCAGCCGACAGGACCTCTATGGCTACACCTTC,CASSRQDLYGYTF
TRBV7-2,TRBJ2-5,medium-sized,.,TGTGCCAGCAGCTTAGCGCCCGTAGGGGAGACCCAGTACTTC,CASSLAPVGETQYF
TRBV20-1,TRBJ2-1,.,TRBD2,TGCAGTGCGCTCCTAGCGGGCGACTACAATGAGCAGTTCTTC,CSALLAGDYNEQFF
TRBV20-1,TRBJ1-1,.,TRBD1,TGCAGTGCGCCGTACCGGGACAGGGGGACTGAAGCTTTCTTT,CSAPYRDRGTEAFF
TRBV20-1,TRBJ1-2,few,TRBD1,TGCAGTGCTGGGGGTGGGGGACAGACTAACTATGGCTACACCTTC,CSAGGGGQTNYGYTF
TRBV15,TRBJ1-6,large,.,TGTGCCACCAGCAGAGGTCGAACACCCCTCCACTTT,CATSRGRTPLHF
TRBV20-1,TRBJ1-5,.,.,TGCAGTGCTAGAGGAGGCGGAAACAATCAGCCCCAGCATTTT,CSARGGGNNQPQHF
TRBV10-2,TRBJ2-1,.,.,TGCGCCAGCAGTGCATACAATGAGCAGTTCTTC,CASSAYNEQFF
TRBV10-3,TRBJ2-7,.,.,TGTGCCATCAGGGGGGAGGTCGGAGGCGAGCAGTACTTC,CAIRGEVGGEQYF
TRBV20-1,TRBJ2-1,.,TRBD2,TGCAGTGCTAGGGTTACTAGCGGGCTCAATGAGCAGTTCTTC,CSARVTSGLNEQFF
TRBV7-8,TRBJ1-2,.,.,TGTGCCAGCAGCTTGCAGACGATCAATGGCTACACCTTC,CASSLQTINGYTF
TRBV10-3,TRBJ2-7,.,.,TGTGCCATCAGTGTCAACCACTACGAGCAGTACTTC,CAISVNHYEQYF
TRBV7-2,TRBJ2-7,medium-sized,.,TGTGCCAGCAGCCCAGGGGAGGGCGAGCAGTACTTC,CASSPGEGEQYF
TRBV7-9,TRBJ1-6,few,TRBD1,TGTGCCAGCAGCGACAGGGGGCTCAATTCACCCCTCCACTTT,CASSDRGLNSPLHF
TRBV7-9,TRBJ2-1,.,.,TGTGCCAGCAGCTCCCTGGACCCTCTAGAGGGGCAGTTCTTC,CASSSLDPLEGQFF
TRBV25-1,TRBJ1-1,.,.,TGTGCCAGCAGTCCCCGGGGCAACACTGAAGCTTTCTTT,CASSPRGNTEAFF
TRBV20-1,TRBJ1-5,.,.,TGCAGTGCCGAGAGGGGCGGCGATCAGCCCCAGCATTTT,CSAERGGDQPQHF
TRBV28,TRBJ1-2,medium-sized,.,TGTGCCAGCAGGGACTATGGCTACACCTTC,CASRDYGYTF
TRBV4-3,TRBJ1-2,.,.,TGCGCCAGCAGCCAAGGGCAGGGTGGCTACACCTTC,CASSQGQGGYTF
TRBV20-1,TRBJ2-3,.,.,TGCAGTGCTACCACCACAGATACGCAGTATTTT,CSATTTDTQYF
TRBV10-3,TRBJ1-2,.,.,TGTGCCATCAAGGGGCCAGTCTATGGCTACACCTTC,CAIKGPVYGYTF
TRBV6-5,TRBJ2-7,.,.,TGTGCCAGCAGTTACTTAGACGAGCAGTACTTC,CASSYLDEQYF
TRBV6-1,TRBJ1-2,.,.,TGTGCCAGCAGGACCGGGACATCATCCGGCTACACCTTC,CASRTGTSSGYTF
TRBV6-5,TRBJ1-2,few,.,TGTGCCAGCAGTTCCTCGTATGGCTACACCTTC,CASSSSYGYTF
TRBV6-1,TRBJ2-7,few,.,TGTGCCAGCAGTAAAGGGTACGAGCAGTACTTC,CASSKGYEQYF
TRBV28,TRBJ2-5,medium-sized,.,TGTGCCAGCAGTTCGTCAGGGGAGGAGACCCAGTACTTC,CASSSSGEETQYF
TRBV5-5,TRBJ2-7,.,.,TGTGCCAGCAGCTTCGGGATTGGCGAGCAGTACTTC,CASSFGIGEQYF
TRBV24-1,TRBJ1-2,medium-sized,.,TGTGCCACCAGGGACAGCTCAGGAGGCTACACCTTC,CATRDSSGGYTF
TRBV15,TRBJ2-5,large,.,TGTGCCACCAGCAGGATTGGAGAGACCCAGTACTTC,CATSRIGETQYF
TRBV28,TRBJ2-5,few,.,TGTGCCAGCAGTTTATTGGCGGGCCAAGAGACCCAGTACTTC,CASSLLAGQETQYF
TRBV5-1,TRBJ1-2,.,TRBD1,TGCGCCAGCAGCACACAGGGGGAAGGAGGCTACACCTTC,CASSTQGEGGYTF
TRBV28,TRBJ2-7,.,.,TGTGCCACCTCGGACAGTTCGTTGTACGAGCAGTACTTC,CATSDSSLYEQYF
TRBV15,TRBJ2-5,large,TRBD1,TGTGCCACCAGCAGGGGGGACAGGGGGCTAGAGACCCAGTACTTC,CATSRGDRGLETQYF
TRBV10-1,TRBJ2-7,few,.,TGCGCCAGCAAGTACGAGCAGTACTTC,CASKYEQYF
TRBV7-2,TRBJ1-2,few,.,TGTGCCAGCAGCTCCACAGGGATGACTGGCTACACCTTC,CASSSTGMTGYTF
TRBV7-2,TRBJ2-7,few,.,TGTGCCAGCAGCTGGGTCTCCTACGAGCAGTACTTC,CASSWVSYEQYF
TRBV28,TRBJ1-2,medium-sized,TRBD1,TGTGCCAGCAGTTACAGGGGGCACACTCGTTATGGCTACACCTTC,CASSYRGHTRYGYTF